The following is a T cell receptor beta chain sequence with its context. The antigen is not known. V dropped 7 bases and J dropped 4 bases, with 18 bases sitting between them. CDR3 size: 15 residues. The germline CDR1 and CDR2 sequences are MDHEN and SYDVKM. The data were taken from a study of T cells in tuberculosis. TCRdb's copy holds only in-frame clones and misses some; the assay was immunoSEQ multiplex PCR. The sample comprises around 33,000 clones, 92% of which are singletons, and about 7.4% rests with the top ten. Study-level findings and limits: GEM motif frequencies gave over 60% accuracy; the GMM repertoire gave roughly 87%. Cases with active tuberculosis were adults, while controls were adolescents. Smaller alpha distances in active tuberculosis partly reflected shorter CDR3-alpha lengths.

On average about 100,000 T cells per donor were immunosequenced. The receptor comes from a donor between 10 and 29 years old with latent tuberculosis or without tuberculosis infection. Some clones in this sample may be carry-over from other donors' samples. The sample taken for sequencing was PBMCs. This sequence joins TRBV28 and TRBJ2-3; unclear D gene. The CDR3 region is CASTLASSLADTQYF. CDR3 nucleotides: TGTGCCAGCACCCTCGCTTCGAGCCTCGCAGATACGCAGTATTTT. The complete variable domain, with remaining parts taken from reference TRBV28 and TRBJ2-3, reads DVKVTQSSRYLVKRTGEKVFLECVQDMDHENMFWYRQDPGLGLRLIYFSYDVKMKEKGDIPEGYSVSREKKERFSLILESASTNQTSMYLCASTLASSLADTQYFGPGTRLTVL.